These T cell receptor beta chains were read from a single sample in a study of cytomegalovirus exposure and HLA in healthy donors. Measured with immunoSEQ multiplex PCR; TCRdb has only the in-frame clones, and not every one. The sample has tens of thousands of clones. The sequenced sample was PBMCs. The receptors were gathered from a man between 45 and 60 years old in good health and CMV-seropositive. Each CDR3 is given with its conserved first and last residue. A D gene is named only where the DNA matches it firmly.

>TRBJ1-2|.|TRBV20-1
CSARGPYGYTF
>TRBJ1-1|.|TRBV18
CASSPRTGTEAGANTEAFF
>TRBJ1-5|.|TRBV27
CASRGLNNQPQHF
>TRBJ2-7|TRBD1|TRBV27
CASSLMQGAYEQYF
>TRBJ2-7|TRBD1|TRBV15
CATSRETGSAYEQYF
>TRBJ1-4|.|TRBV30
CAGTRGFNEKLFF
>TRBJ2-1|TRBD2|TRBV5-1
CASSLGLTGGVLSSYNEQFF
>TRBJ1-3|.|TRBV2
CARFLAGSSGNTIYF
>TRBJ1-4|.|TRBV9
CASSVVPSPEKLFF
>TRBJ1-1|.|TRBV30
CAWSSLRDTEAFF